This entry lists 11 T cell receptor beta chains sequenced from one sample in a study of CD8+ T cells in alopecia areata. Described treatment: oral pan-JAK inhibitor, 5-10 mg twice daily. Reverse transcription of extracted RNA yielded cDNA, which provided the sequencing template. Measured with immunoSEQ multiplex PCR; TCRdb has only the in-frame clones, and not every one. The repertoire holds hundreds of thousands of clones, with about 62% as singletons. The sample consisted of CD4+ T cells sorted from blood, taken around week 52, from a patient treated with tofacitinib. These receptors all stem from a human donor with alopecia areata.

The chain is built from TRBV2 and TRBJ2-1, with 7 bases matching TRBD2. Germline CDR1 reads SNHLY; CDR2 reads FYNNEI. The CDR3 is 15 amino acids. Unmatched junction bases numbered 6, after V lost 3 bases and J lost 4 bases. CDR3 sequence reads: CASSELRGSYNEQFF. In DNA, the CDR3 is TGTGCCAGCAGTGAGTTGCGGGGGAGTTACAATGAGCAGTTCTTC. The variable domain in full, with the rest retrieved from reference TRBV2 and TRBJ2-1, is EPEVTQTPSHQVTQMGQEVILRCVPISNHLYFYWYRQILGQKVEFLVSFYNNEISEKSEIFDDQFSVERPDGSNFTLKIRSTKLEDSAMYFCASSELRGSYNEQFFGPGTRLTVL.

The J gene is TRBJ2-7, the V gene TRBV9, with TRBD1 matching 8 bases. This CDR3 spans 14 amino acids. J lost 5 bases, V lost 3 bases, and 7 bases had no gene match. CDR1 is SGDLS, CDR2 YYNGEE, per germline. CDR3 bases: TGTGCCAGCAGCGGCGGGGACAGGAACGACGAGCAGTACTTC. This encodes CASSGGDRNDEQYF.

The J gene is TRBJ2-5, the V gene TRBV9, with TRBD1 identical over 9 bases. The CDR3 contains 17 residues. The V gene's germline CDR1 is SGDLS and CDR2 YYNGEE. V lost 3 bases to trimming and J lost 5 bases; unmatched junction nucleotides: 14. CDR3 amino acids: CASSAGQGMLVGETQYF. The CDR3 nucleotides read TGTGCCAGCAGCGCAGGACAGGGGATGCTAGTGGGGGAGACCCAGTACTTC.

This chain connects TRBV6-5 to TRBJ2-1; D remains unclear. In germline, CDR1 is MNHEY, CDR2 SVGAGI. Deletions cut 6 bases from V and 7 bases from J, with 10 bases between. There are 12 residues in the CDR3. DNA for the CDR3: TGTGCCAGCAGCCAAGTGGGGAATGAGCAGTTCTTC. It is translated as CASSQVGNEQFF.

The chain links TRBV5-1 to TRBJ2-5; D unclear. Germline V gene data show CDR1 as SGHRS and CDR2 as YFSETQ. The CDR3 has 13 residues. Between the trimmed V and J ends, which lost 3 bases and 4 bases, there was a span of 10 bases. DNA for the CDR3: TGCGCCAGCAGCTCGGCACCGAGAGAGACCCAGTACTTC. Translated, it gives CASSSAPRETQYF.

The chain employs TRBV11-1 and TRBJ1-6; D is perhaps TRBD1 (5 bases). Germline CDR1 is SGHAT and CDR2 is FQDESV (reference sequence). Trimming removed 5 bases at V and 7 bases at J, with 12 bases between. The CDR3 sequence is 14 residues long. The CDR3 DNA reads TGTGCCAGCAGCACGGGACGGGGCAATTCACCCCTCCACTTT. Translation gives CASSTGRGNSPLHF.

As regards this clone: Distinct nucleotide sequences in the sample also encode this CDR3. The CDR3 sequence is CSVGDRALYEQYF. CDR3 bases: TGCAGCGTTGGAGACAGGGCCCTCTACGAGCAGTACTTC. This chain connects TRBV29-1 to TRBJ2-7, with 7 bases fitting TRBD1. CDR3 size: 13 residues. Per the germline V gene, CDR1 is SQVTM and CDR2 is ANQGSEA. V gave up 4 bases and J gave up 3 bases; unmatched junction bases: 6.

This clone was picked up a small number of times. The chain joins TRBV4-2 to TRBJ2-3, with TRBD1 matching 9 bases. The germline V gene has CDR1 LGHNA and CDR2 YNFKEQ. With 4 bases clipped from V and 0 bases from J, the junction kept 5 bases outside the gene matches. The CDR3 covers 16 residues. The CDR3 nucleotides are TGTGCCAGCAGCCTCTCGGACAGGGGTAGCACAGATACGCAGTATTTT. Protein: CASSLSDRGSTDTQYF.

V is TRBV6-1 and J is TRBJ1-2, with a tentative D call TRBD1 (6 bases). Trimming left V 8 bases short and J 5 bases short, with 18 bases between. The CDR3 length is 14 residues. Germline V gene sequence: CDR1 MNHNS, CDR2 SASEGT. The CDR3 bases are TGTGCCAGCCGTAAAGGACAGCTTTTTTATGGCTACACCTTC. Translating it yields CASRKGQLFYGYTF.

The gene calls are TRBV29-1 and TRBJ2-3, with TRBD1 matching over 7 bases. V was pared by 5 bases and J by 4 bases, with 9 bases of the junction left unmatched. CDR1 and CDR2 (germline): SQVTM, ANQGSEA. The CDR3 length is 14 residues. CDR3 protein: CSVLTGSRADTQYF. In nucleotides, the CDR3 is TGCAGCGTTCTGACAGGGTCTCGGGCAGATACGCAGTATTTT.

The V gene is TRBV6-5, the J gene TRBJ1-1; TRBD1 matches at 9 bases. Germline V gene sequence: CDR1 MNHEY, CDR2 SVGAGI. This CDR3 contains 15 residues. J lost 0 bases, V lost 7 bases, and 6 bases had no gene match. This CDR3 reads CASTRGDRVNTEAFF. CDR3 nucleotides: TGTGCCAGCACCCGGGGGGACAGGGTGAACACTGAAGCTTTCTTT.